These 10 T cell receptor beta chains came from one sample sequenced in a study of PD-L1 blockade in urothelial cancer. The time point: peripheral blood 6 weeks after treatment start. Repertoires were generated with immunoSEQ multiplex PCR, while TCRdb's copy carries only in-frame clones and drops some. The sample lists 100,000 to 150,000 clones; about 82% were seen once. Here the sequenced sample was PBMCs, taken around atezolizumab (anti-PD-L1) treatment. The receptor source for this set is a man aged 45-65 years with urothelial cancer.

J is TRBJ1-2 and V is TRBV6-6; the D is unclear. This CDR3 contains 13 residues. V dropped 8 bases and J dropped 2 bases, with 12 bases sitting between them. Germline values: CDR1 MNHNY, CDR2 SVGAGI (reference sequence). The CDR3 DNA reads TGTGCCAGCCAACTGATTGCCAACTATGGCTACACCTTC. As protein: CASQLIANYGYTF.

Note on this clone: An end of the junction does not agree with germline; a read error may underlie this. The V call is TRBV5-1, the J call TRBJ2-2; 7 nucleotides agree with TRBD2. The CDR3 contains 15 residues. CDR1 is SGHRS, CDR2 YFSETQ, per germline. This chain's CDR3 is CASRLAGVRAGELFF. CDR3 nucleotide sequence: TGCGCCAGCAGATTGGCGGGAGTTCGAGCCGGGGAGCTGTTTTTT.

This clone showed up just a few times. V is TRBV30 and J is TRBJ2-2, with a possible D match to TRBD2 (5 bases). CDR1 is GTSNPN, CDR2 SVGIG, per germline (reference sequence). The V end lost 2 bases, the J end lost 4 bases, and 11 bases lay between the germline ends. This CDR3 is 14 amino acids long. CDR3 loop: CAWSRGPSTGELFF. The CDR3 region has the DNA TGTGCCTGGAGTCGCGGGCCCAGCACCGGGGAGCTGTTTTTT.

About this clone: The junction differs from germline at one of its ends, possibly a read error. For the CDR3, the DNA is TGTGCTAGCAGCCCAGAGGGTGCGGGTGAGCAGTTCTTC. Protein product: CASSPEGAGEQFF. The chain recombines TRBV7-7 with TRBJ2-1, with D maybe TRBD2 (5 bases). Germline V lookup: CDR1 SSHAT, CDR2 FNYEAQ (reference sequence). This CDR3 is built from 13 residues. The variable domain in full, with the rest retrieved from reference TRBV7-7 and TRBJ2-1, is GAGVSQSPRYKVTKRGQDVTLRCDPISSHATLYWYQQALGQGPEFLTYFNYEAQPDKSGLPSDRFSAERPEGSISTLTIQRTEQRDSAMYRCASSPEGAGEQFFGPGTRLTVL.

This chain joins TRBV19 and TRBJ1-3; TRBD1 matches 8 bases. V shed 9 bases, J shed 0 bases, and the junction held 7 bases outside the gene matches. The CDR3 covers 15 residues. Germline V gene lookup returns CDR1 LNHDA and CDR2 SQIVND (reference sequence). The CDR3 sequence is CASSGTGDSGNTIYF. The CDR3 bases are TGTGCCAGCTCCGGGACAGGAGACTCTGGAAACACCATATATTTT.

This chain connects TRBV7-6 to TRBJ2-7; 8 bases match TRBD2. The CDR3 spans 15 residues. CDR1 is SGHVS and CDR2 is FNYEAQ in the germline V gene. Trimming took 1 base from V and 3 from J; bases not matched to a gene: 5. In DNA form, the CDR3 reads TGTGCCAGCAGCTTAGGATACGGGACTAGCTACGAGCAGTACTTC. Translated, it gives CASSLGYGTSYEQYF.

The chain combines TRBV7-6 with TRBJ2-6; 7 bases are a match to TRBD1. The V gene end was trimmed by 5 bases and the J gene end by 0 bases; junction bases not matched to a gene: 7. The CDR3 covers 17 residues. Germline CDR1 reads SGHVS; CDR2 reads FNYEAQ. The CDR3 here is CASSRGQVSSGANVLTF. DNA for the CDR3: TGTGCCAGCAGCAGAGGACAGGTTAGCTCTGGGGCCAACGTCCTGACTTTC.

The gene calls are TRBV2 and TRBJ2-1; possible D gene TRBD2, 5 bases. V was pared by 1 base and J by 14 bases, with 15 bases between. The CDR3 covers 13 residues. The germline V gene has CDR1 SNHLY and CDR2 FYNNEI. The CDR3 spells CASSEVASWTKFF. CDR3 bases: TGTGCCAGCAGTGAAGTGGCTAGCTGGACGAAGTTCTTC.

This chain uses TRBV5-1 with TRBJ2-7; tentative D call: TRBD1 (7 bases). V was shortened by 4 bases and J by 7 bases, with 18 bases between the two germline ends. CDR3 length: 14 residues. Germline-derived CDR1 and CDR2 are SGHRS and YFSETQ. CDR3 in amino acids: CASSGQGGLDEQYF. In nucleotides, the CDR3 is TGCGCCAGCAGCGGGCAGGGGGGCTTGGATGAGCAGTACTTC.

The gene calls are TRBV14 and TRBJ1-2; D gene uncertain. V was trimmed by 0 bases and J by 7 bases, leaving 15 bases between them. This CDR3 is built from 15 residues. Germline CDR1 is SGHDN and CDR2 is FVKESK. The CDR3 DNA is TGTGCCAGCAGCCAAGATTTTACTGCGGTATCTGGCTACACCTTC. Translating gives CASSQDFTAVSGYTF.